Presented here are 15 T cell receptor beta chains from one specimen sequenced in a study of control samples from healthy donors and cancer patients. The protocol was immunoSEQ multiplex PCR, while the TCRdb copy is restricted to in-frame clones and leaves out a portion. The table records about 190,000 clones, about nine tenths of them present only once. What was sequenced was blood. These receptors came from a man aged 25 to 40 in good health.

CDR3 nucleotides: TGTGCCAGCAGTTCGGGGGGGATCCTGGATACGCAGTATTTT. Translation: CASSSGGILDTQYF. V is TRBV6-5 and J is TRBJ2-3, with 8 bases aligning to TRBD2. Germline CDR1 and CDR2: MNHEY and SVGAGI. With V trimmed by 4 bases and J by 6 bases, 6 bases remained unmatched. CDR3 length: 14 residues.

This chain joins TRBV5-8 and TRBJ2-7, with D perhaps assigned TRBD1 or TRBD2 (5 bases each). The V and J ends lost 2 bases and 5 bases respectively, with 17 bases between them. Germline CDR1 and CDR2: SGHTS and YDEGEE. There are 15 residues in the CDR3. The CDR3 nucleotides read TGTGCCAGCAGCTTACGGGACGTACCCCTCCACGAGCAGTACTTC. It translates to CASSLRDVPLHEQYF.

The rearrangement uses TRBV27 and TRBJ2-1; TRBD1 agrees at 7 bases. Germline CDR1 reads MNHEY; CDR2 reads SMNVEV (reference sequence). V was pared by 7 bases and J by 2 bases, with 8 bases of the junction left unmatched. The CDR3 consists of 15 residues. The CDR3 spells CASKVRQGPYNEQFF. For the CDR3, the DNA is TGTGCCAGCAAGGTCCGACAGGGCCCCTACAATGAGCAGTTCTTC.

The chain uses TRBV11-2 and TRBJ1-2, with D hard to call. The V end lost 4 bases, the J end lost 2 bases, and 5 bases lay between the germline ends. Germline CDR1 and CDR2: SGHAT and FQNNGV. The CDR3 extends over 12 amino acids. CDR3 loop: CASSSENYGYTF. The CDR3 nucleotides read TGTGCCAGCAGCTCGGAGAACTATGGCTACACCTTC.

The V and J genes are TRBV7-6 and TRBJ2-7, with D perhaps matching TRBD2 (6 bases). The V gene's germline CDR1 is SGHVS and CDR2 FNYEAQ. This CDR3 is 13 amino acids long. Trimming took off 3 bases at V and 4 bases at J, with 10 bases between the two ends. CDR3 DNA: TGTGCCAGCAGCTTCAACCGGGGGTACGAGCAGTACTTC. This encodes CASSFNRGYEQYF.

This chain uses TRBV4-2 with TRBJ2-7; D possibly uses TRBD1 or TRBD2 (5 bases each). Trimming pared 8 bases from V and 6 bases from J, leaving 14 bases between. This CDR3 spans 12 amino acids. Germline CDR1 reads LGHNA; CDR2 reads YNFKEQ. The CDR3 region has the DNA TGTGCCAGCGGAAACGGGGCAGGCGAGCAGTACTTC. It encodes CASGNGAGEQYF.

This chain joins TRBV5-5 and TRBJ1-4, with D hard to call. Germline CDR1 and CDR2: SGHKS and YYEKEE (reference sequence). The V and J ends lost 3 bases and 1 base respectively, with 13 bases between them. CDR3 length: 16 amino acids. The CDR3 region has the DNA TGTGCCAGCAGCTGGGGTCAGAGTATAACTAATGAAAAACTGTTTTTT. Translation: CASSWGQSITNEKLFF.

The J gene is TRBJ1-5, the V gene TRBV11-2; D unclear. CDR3 length equals 15 residues. Deletions cut 4 bases from V and 2 bases from J, with 12 bases between. From germline, CDR1 is SGHAT and CDR2 FQNNGV. For the CDR3, the DNA is TGTGCCAGCAGCTCTGGGTCCCTTGGCAATCAGCCCCAGCATTTT. Its protein product is CASSSGSLGNQPQHF.

This chain uses TRBV19 with TRBJ1-2; a weak D match, TRBD1 (5 bases). Germline loops: CDR1 LNHDA, CDR2 SQIVND (reference sequence). This CDR3 spans 15 amino acids. Trimming removed 3 bases from V and 2 bases from J, with 13 bases in between. CDR3 in DNA: TGTGCCAGTAGTATGCCCTCGACAGCCAACTATGGCTACACCTTC. Translating it yields CASSMPSTANYGYTF.

The chain recombines TRBV5-4 with TRBJ2-2; weak D call: TRBD1 (6 bases). Looked up from germline, CDR1 is SGHNT and CDR2 is YYREEE (reference sequence). CDR3 size: 15 residues. The ends were cut back, 5 bases at V and 3 bases at J, with 14 bases in the middle. The CDR3 loop is CASSFWDTYTGELFF. In DNA, the CDR3 is TGTGCCAGCAGTTTTTGGGACACCTACACCGGGGAGCTGTTTTTT.

V usage is TRBV29-1 and J usage is TRBJ1-2, with a weak D call TRBD1 (6 bases). Germline V gives CDR1 SQVTM, CDR2 ANQGSEA. Trimming shortened V by 8 bases and J by 3 bases, and 13 bases separated the two germline ends. The CDR3 has 12 amino acids. The chain's CDR3 is CSSRQEHYGYTF. For the CDR3, the DNA is TGCAGCTCCCGACAGGAGCACTATGGCTACACCTTC.

The chain links TRBV18 to TRBJ1-1, with 7 bases aligning to TRBD1. The CDR3 contains 14 residues. V shed 3 bases, J shed 1 base, and the junction held 2 bases outside the gene matches. CDR1 and CDR2 from the germline V gene are KGHSH and LQKENI. The CDR3 region is CASSPQGENTEAFF. For the CDR3, the DNA is TGTGCCAGCTCACCTCAGGGGGAGAACACTGAAGCTTTCTTT.

J is TRBJ2-1 and V is TRBV5-6; D might be TRBD2 (5 bases). Germline-derived CDR1 and CDR2 are SGHDT and YYEEEE. The CDR3 is made up of 13 amino acids. V gave up 0 bases and J gave up 7 bases, with 8 bases separating them. CDR3 region: CASSLVSGNEQFF. CDR3 in DNA: TGTGCCAGCAGCTTGGTGTCGGGGAATGAGCAGTTCTTC.

In its sample, this clone was seen once. The chain combines TRBV7-9 with TRBJ1-1, with 7 bases aligning to TRBD1. The V gene's germline CDR1 is SEHNR and CDR2 FQNEAQ (reference sequence). Germline trimming cut 5 bases from V and 3 bases from J; bases unmatched to any gene: 6. The CDR3 is made up of 14 amino acids. The CDR3 coding sequence is TGTGCCAGCAGCAGGCTACAGGGGCACACTGAAGCTTTCTTT. This codes for CASSRLQGHTEAFF.

The chain is built from TRBV13 and TRBJ1-6, with 8 bases that match TRBD1. V trimming: 5 bases; J trimming: 0 bases; junction bases outside the gene matches: 9. The CDR3 extends over 18 amino acids. CDR1 and CDR2 (germline): PRHDT, FYEKMQ (reference sequence). DNA for the CDR3: TGTGCCAGCAGCCTGTCCCGGGACAGGAGCTCCTATAATTCACCCCTCCACTTT. This gives the protein CASSLSRDRSSYNSPLHF.